These 8 T cell receptor beta chains came from one sample sequenced in a study of beta chain features in type 1 diabetes. What was sequenced were expressed TCRB transcripts, since all of the isolated RNA had been reverse transcribed. Some clones are missing from TCRdb's copy, which holds only in-frame ones; the method was immunoSEQ multiplex PCR. The sample shows 200,000 to 300,000 clones, about 71% of them seen only once. Sequencing was performed on naive CD4+ T cells from blood. These receptors originate from a man younger than 40 in good health.

J is TRBJ1-6 and V is TRBV7-9; D perhaps matches TRBD1 (5 bases). The germline V gene encodes CDR1 SEHNR and CDR2 FQNEAQ (reference sequence). Trimming took 8 bases from V and 5 from J, leaving 10 bases between them. CDR3 size: 13 residues. The CDR3 reads CASSGGNNSPLHF. The DNA of the CDR3 is TGTGCCAGCTCCGGGGGGAATAATTCACCCCTCCACTTT.

A word on this clone: The junction differs from germline at one of its ends, possibly a read error. DNA of the CDR3: TGCAGCGTGGAAGAGGGAGGCACTGAAACTTTCTTT. It encodes CSVEEGGTETFF. This chain links TRBV29-1 with TRBJ1-1; D remains unclear. The germline CDR1 and CDR2 sequences are SQVTM and ANQGSEA. This CDR3 is 12 amino acids long.

This chain links TRBV23-1 with TRBJ1-1; D gene uncertain. TRBV23-1 is flagged as an ORF with uncertain function. This CDR3 is built from 18 residues. V was cut by 4 bases and J by 0 bases, with 21 bases left in between. The CDR3 region is CASSPRGKTANMNTEAFF. The DNA of the CDR3 is TGCGCCAGCAGTCCCCGGGGAAAGACGGCCAATATGAACACTGAAGCTTTCTTT.

In the case of this clone: Other DNA sequences in this sample translate to the same CDR3. The V call is TRBV7-9, the J call TRBJ2-7; TRBD1 agrees at 10 bases. Germline V gives CDR1 SEHNR, CDR2 FQNEAQ (reference sequence). The junction had 3 bases not matched to a gene; V was cut back by 5 bases and J by 2 bases. The CDR3 length is 14 residues. CDR3 sequence (DNA): TGTGCCAGCAGCCCGGGACAGGGGACCTACGAGCAGTACTTC. It encodes CASSPGQGTYEQYF.

The V call is TRBV4-2, the J call TRBJ1-1; the D is unclear. Germline lookup yields CDR1 LGHNA and CDR2 YNFKEQ. The V end was cut by 4 bases, the J end by 1 base, with 10 bases between. The CDR3 extends over 14 amino acids. CDR3 sequence: CASSLMRSNTEAFF. In DNA form, the CDR3 reads TGTGCCAGCAGCCTTATGAGGTCGAACACTGAAGCTTTCTTT.

This rearrangement joins TRBV25-1 to TRBJ2-3; 10 bases are shared with TRBD2. J was trimmed by 5 bases and V by 2 bases; bases with no gene match: 7. Per germline, CDR1 MGHDK and CDR2 SYGVNS. The CDR3 has 16 residues. The CDR3, as DNA: TGTGCCAGCAGTGAAGGCCCAGCGGGGGGGCAAGATACGCAGTATTTT. It is translated as CASSEGPAGGQDTQYF. Variable domain in full (rest from reference TRBV25-1 and TRBJ2-3): EADIYQTPRYLVIGTGKKITLECSQTMGHDKMYWYQQDPGMELHLIHYSYGVNSTEKGDLSSESTVSRIRTEHFPLTLESARPSHTSQYLCASSEGPAGGQDTQYFGPGTRLTVL.

The chain is built from TRBV13 and TRBJ2-2; maybe TRBD1 (6 bases). Germline V gene sequence: CDR1 PRHDT, CDR2 FYEKMQ (reference sequence). The CDR3 extends over 15 amino acids. The V end was cut by 5 bases, the J end by 1 base, with 11 bases between. The CDR3 sequence: CASSPGHMNTGELFF. DNA of the CDR3: TGTGCCAGCAGCCCGGGACACATGAACACCGGGGAGCTGTTTTTT.

This clone was observed a few times. The V and J genes are TRBV30 and TRBJ2-1; TRBD2 aligns across 8 bases. This CDR3 is built from 14 residues. Trimming took 7 bases from V and 4 from J; bases not matched to a gene: 9. Looked up from germline, CDR1 is GTSNPN and CDR2 is SVGIG (reference sequence). Here the CDR3 DNA reads TGTGCCTTAGCGGGGACCATCCATTACAATGAGCAGTTCTTC. The encoded protein is CALAGTIHYNEQFF. Full variable domain (outside the CDR3, taken from reference TRBV30 and TRBJ2-1): SQTIHQWPATLVQPVGSPLSLECTVEGTSNPNLYWYRQAAGRGLQLLFYSVGIGQISSEVPQNLSASRPQDRQFILSSKKLLLSDSGFYLCALAGTIHYNEQFFGPGTRLTVL.